Shown below are 16 T cell receptor beta chains from a single sample sequenced in a study of tissue T cells after allogeneic stem cell transplantation. Indicated time point: mouse harvest day 7 after allogeneic transplant. Each mouse received 10^7 T-cell-depleted marrow cells plus 10^6 splenic CD5+ T cells by tail vein. Using immunoSEQ multiplex PCR, the repertoire was profiled, and TCRdb retains in-frame clones only, with some absent. The sample yields about 8,200 clones, roughly 46% seen once. The sequenced material came from skin. Source of these receptors: a female BALB/c mouse given C57BL/6 T cells with graft-versus-host disease after an allogeneic hematopoietic cell transplant.

By share of the sample, this clone is medium-sized. Here the gene names and germline are mouse. The read ends 1 residue before the CDR3 terminus; that terminus is restored from the germline J gene. The V call is TRBV5, the J call TRBJ2-1; TRBD1 aligns across 9 bases. Germline trimming cut 4 bases from V and 3 bases from J; bases unmatched to any gene: 4. This CDR3 contains 15 residues. Germline V lookup: CDR1 LGHNA, CDR2 YNLKQL (reference sequence). The CDR3 bases that were read are TGTGCCAGCAGCCTCCCGGGACAGGGCTATGCTGAGCAGTTC. Protein product: CASSLPGQGYAEQF. The CDR3 in full is CASSLPGQGYAEQFF.

Turning to this clone: Genes and germline come from the mouse. The read comes to an end 1 residue before the CDR3 does, leaving the germline J gene to fill in the end. V is TRBV20 and J is TRBJ2-1; 8 bases map to TRBD2. CDR1 is GFQATS and CDR2 is STVNSAI in the germline V gene. The CDR3 spans 13 residues. The V gene end was trimmed by 2 bases and the J gene end by 4 bases; junction bases not matched to a gene: 1. The chain's CDR3 is CGARPGGYAEQFF. The part of the CDR3 DNA that was read is TGTGGTGCTAGGCCTGGGGGGTATGCTGAGCAGTTC.

On this clone: The gene names given are mouse names. The read terminates 1 residue ahead of where the CDR3 ends, so the germline J gene completes it. The chain joins TRBV13-1 to TRBJ1-4; the D gene is possibly TRBD1 (6 bases). The CDR3 contains 14 residues. Per germline, CDR1 NSHNY and CDR2 SYGAGN. Trimming shortened V by 2 bases and J by 4 bases, and 9 bases separated the two germline ends. Partial CDR3 DNA: TGTGCCAGCAGTGAGGTCAGGGGCAACGAAAGATTATTT. Its protein product is CASSEVRGNERLF. The CDR3, in full, reads CASSEVRGNERLFF. Variable domain in full (rest from reference TRBV13-1 and TRBJ1-4): EAAVTQSPRNKVTVTGGNVTLSCRQTNSHNYMYWYRQDTGHGLRLIHYSYGAGNLRIGDVPDGYKATRTTQEDFFLLLELASPSQTSLYFCASSEVRGNERLFFGHGTKLSVL.

Worth noting for this clone: Gene labels here are mouse ones. The sequenced fragment ends 1 residue before the CDR3 boundary, so the rest is inferred from the germline J gene. This chain connects TRBV21 to TRBJ2-4; 11 nucleotides agree with TRBD2. TRBV21 is classed as an ORF, of uncertain function. The CDR3 has 16 amino acids. The V gene end was trimmed by 2 bases and the J gene end by 1 base; junction bases not matched to a gene: 2. The part of the CDR3 DNA that was read is TGTGCTAGCAGTCAAACTGGGGGGGCCCGTCAAAACACCTTGTAC. Its translation is CASSQTGGARQNTLY. The complete CDR3 protein is CASSQTGGARQNTLYF.

As for this clone: Gene labels here are mouse ones. The CDR3 end falls 1 residue outside the read, so it is completed with the germline J gene. This sequence joins TRBV14 and TRBJ2-7, with 10 bases matching TRBD2. The germline V gene has CDR1 SGHDT and CDR2 FRDEAV. The CDR3 sequence is 14 residues long. Germline trimming cut 2 bases from V and 7 bases from J; bases unmatched to any gene: 6. The CDR3 bases that were read are TGTGCCAGCAGTTTTGACTGGGGGGTGGGGGAACAGTAC. Amino acids: CASSFDWGVGEQY. The whole CDR3 region reads CASSFDWGVGEQYF. Full variable domain (rest looked up from reference TRBV14 and TRBJ2-7): EAGVTQSPRYAVLQEGQAVSFWCDPISGHDTLYWYQQPRDQGPQLLVYFRDEAVIDNSQLPSDRFSAVRPKGTNSTLKIQSAKQGDTATYLCASSFDWGVGEQYFGPGTRLTVL.

Sample share makes this clone medium-sized. The gene names given are mouse names. The read halts 1 residue ahead of the CDR3 end, with the missing end drawn from the germline J gene. The V and J genes are TRBV26 and TRBJ2-2; D ambiguous. The V and J ends lost 1 base and 1 base respectively, with 4 bases between them. This CDR3 is 14 amino acids long. CDR1 is KGHPV and CDR2 is FQNQEV in the germline V gene (reference sequence). The chain's CDR3 is CASSLYLNTGQLYF. CDR3 DNA, as far as it was read: TGTGCCAGCAGTCTGTACTTAAACACCGGGCAGCTCTAC.

Concerning this clone: Genes and germline come from the mouse. The read stops 1 residue short of the end of the CDR3; the missing end is completed from the germline J gene. The V call is TRBV15, the J call TRBJ2-4, with 11 bases that match TRBD2. Unmatched junction bases numbered 3, after V lost 6 bases and J lost 4 bases. The CDR3 covers 14 residues. Germline values: CDR1 SGHND, CDR2 FRSKSL. The CDR3 DNA, read in part, is TGTGCCAGCAGGCCGACTGGGGGGGAAAACACCTTGTAC. Amino acids: CASRPTGGENTLY. The full CDR3 sequence reads CASRPTGGENTLYF.

This clone was observed a few times. Gene names are mouse gene names. Read data end 1 residue before the CDR3 end; the end is taken from the germline J gene. The V call is TRBV3, the J call TRBJ1-3, with 8 bases aligning to TRBD1. The germline CDR1 and CDR2 sequences are SNHLY and FYNGKV (reference sequence). This CDR3 has 14 amino acids. The trim removed 4 bases at V and 1 base at J, leaving 0 bases unmatched. This CDR3 reads CASSWTGSGNTLYF. CDR3 bases read: TGTGCCAGCAGCTGGACAGGGTCTGGAAATACGCTCTAT.

As concerns this clone: Here the gene names and germline are mouse. Coverage ceases 1 residue before the CDR3 finishes, and the germline J gene fills in the end. The chain employs TRBV1 and TRBJ2-3, with D uncertain. The CDR3 is made up of 13 amino acids. V was trimmed by 2 bases and J by 0 bases, leaving 3 bases between them. Germline V gene lookup returns CDR1 NSQYPW and CDR2 LRSPGD (reference sequence). The CDR3 here is CTCSATSAETLYF. Incomplete CDR3 DNA: TGCACCTGCAGTGCAACTAGTGCAGAAACGCTGTAT.

For this clone: Gene names and germline match the mouse. Coverage ceases 1 residue before the CDR3 finishes, and the germline J gene fills in the end. V is TRBV26 and J is TRBJ2-7; TRBD1 aligns across 8 bases. Germline-derived CDR1 and CDR2 are KGHPV and FQNQEV (reference sequence). V dropped 3 bases and J dropped 6; count of bases not matched to a gene: 7. The CDR3 has 14 residues. The CDR3 sequence: CASSLGQGDSEQYF. The sequenced part of the CDR3 DNA is TGTGCCAGCAGTCTCGGACAGGGAGACTCTGAACAGTAC. Full variable domain (missing parts from reference TRBV26 and TRBJ2-7): NSKVIQTPRYLVKGQGQKAKMRCIPEKGHPVVFWYQQNKNNEFKFLINFQNQEVLQQIDMTEKRFSAECPSNSPCSLEIQSSEAGDSALYLCASSLGQGDSEQYFGPGTRLTVL.

In its sample, this clone ranks as medium-sized. Gene names denote mouse genes. The CDR3 end lies 1 residue beyond the end of the read and is filled in from the germline J gene. The chain employs TRBV13-3 and TRBJ2-1; possible D gene TRBD2, 5 bases. The CDR3 is made up of 12 amino acids. CDR1 and CDR2 from the germline V gene are NNHDY and SYVADS. Trimming removed 3 bases from V and 10 bases from J, with 11 bases in between. The sequenced part of the CDR3 DNA is TGTGCCAGCAGTGGGACTCCTCGGGAGCAGTTC. Translation: CASSGTPREQF. The entire CDR3 sequence reads CASSGTPREQFF.

Concerning this clone itself: Gene names follow the mouse nomenclature. The CDR3 spells CSSSRKISNERLFF. The covered CDR3 bases are TGCTCCAGCAGTCGCAAAATTTCCAACGAAAGATTATTT. This sequence joins TRBV23 and TRBJ1-4. Read coverage stops 1 residue before the CDR3 terminus; the germline J gene supplies the remainder. The germline gives CDR1 KGHTA, CDR2 FQNQQP. CDR3 length: 14 residues. The variable domain in full, completed from reference TRBV23 and TRBJ1-4, reads DAAVTQKPRYLIKMKGQEAEMKCIPEKGHTAVFWYQQKQSKELKFLIYFQNQQPLDQIDMVKERFSAVCPSSSLCSLGIRTCEAEDSALYLCSSSRKISNERLFFGHGTKLSVL.

As for this clone: Each gene name is a mouse one. The CDR3 end falls 1 residue outside the read, so it is completed with the germline J gene. The genes are TRBV23 and TRBJ2-3; TRBD1 is taken as the D call from the table, unchecked against the DNA. CDR3 length: 15 amino acids. Germline V lookup: CDR1 KGHTA, CDR2 FQNQQP. CDR3 residues: CSSSQSGQGTETLYF. The sequenced part of the CDR3 DNA is TGCTCCAGCAGTCAGTCGGGACAGGGGACAGAAACGCTGTAT.

To note about this clone: The genes and germline here are from mouse. The read comes to an end 1 residue before the CDR3 does, leaving the germline J gene to fill in the end. This chain connects TRBV26 to TRBJ2-1; 7 positions agree with TRBD1. This CDR3 has 15 amino acids. Trimming cost V 4 bases and J 2 bases; bases outside gene matches: 5. Germline CDR1 is KGHPV and CDR2 is FQNQEV (reference sequence). CDR3 sequence reads: CASSRSGTDYAEQFF. The sequenced part of the CDR3 DNA is TGTGCCAGCAGTCGGTCCGGGACAGACTATGCTGAGCAGTTC.

Comment on this clone: Gene names follow the mouse nomenclature. The CDR3 goes on 1 residue after the read ends, and that part is filled in from the germline J gene. The rearrangement links TRBV3 to TRBJ2-3, with 12 nucleotides matching TRBD2. From germline, CDR1 is SNHLY and CDR2 FYNGKV (reference sequence). The CDR3 totals 16 residues. J lost 0 bases, V lost 4 bases, and 2 bases had no gene match. The CDR3 sequence is CASSWTGGESAETLYF. The covered CDR3 bases are TGTGCCAGCAGCTGGACTGGGGGGGAAAGTGCAGAAACGCTGTAT. The full variable domain, completed using reference TRBV3 and TRBJ2-3, is GPKVLQIPSHQIIDMGQMVTLNCDPVSNHLYFYWYKQILGQQMEFLVNFYNGKVMEKSKLFKDQFSVERPDGSYFTLKIQPTALEDSAVYFCASSWTGGESAETLYFGSGTRLTVL.

Of note for this clone: Mouse gene names and germline throughout. The CDR3 end lies 1 residue beyond the end of the read and is filled in from the germline J gene. The chain combines TRBV5 with TRBJ2-3; D not certain. Germline V gives CDR1 LGHNA, CDR2 YNLKQL (reference sequence). Trimming removed 3 bases at V and 0 bases at J, with 4 bases between. The CDR3 has 13 residues. The CDR3 loop reads CASSHRSAETLYF. The DNA read from the CDR3 is TGTGCCAGCAGCCACCGGAGTGCAGAAACGCTGTAT.